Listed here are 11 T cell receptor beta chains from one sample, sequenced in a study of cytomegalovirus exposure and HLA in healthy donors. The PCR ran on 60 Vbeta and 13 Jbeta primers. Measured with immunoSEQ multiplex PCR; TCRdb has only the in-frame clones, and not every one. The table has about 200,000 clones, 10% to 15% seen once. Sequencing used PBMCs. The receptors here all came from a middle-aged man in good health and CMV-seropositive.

The CDR3 sequence: CASSLAGLEGETQYF. The CDR3 nucleotides are TGTGCCAGCTCGCTAGCGGGGCTTGAAGGGGAGACCCAGTACTTC. The genes are TRBV18 and TRBJ2-5; 9 nucleotides match TRBD2. The CDR3 is 15 residues long. Losses at the gene ends were 6 bases for V and 5 bases for J; bases not matched to a gene: 10. CDR1 is KGHSH, CDR2 LQKENI, per germline.

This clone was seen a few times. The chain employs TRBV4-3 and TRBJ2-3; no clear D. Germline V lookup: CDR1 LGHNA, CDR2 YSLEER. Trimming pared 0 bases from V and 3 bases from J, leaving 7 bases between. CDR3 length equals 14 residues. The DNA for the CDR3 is TGCGCCAGCAGCCAAGAGGGCAGAACAGATACGCAGTATTTT. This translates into CASSQEGRTDTQYF.

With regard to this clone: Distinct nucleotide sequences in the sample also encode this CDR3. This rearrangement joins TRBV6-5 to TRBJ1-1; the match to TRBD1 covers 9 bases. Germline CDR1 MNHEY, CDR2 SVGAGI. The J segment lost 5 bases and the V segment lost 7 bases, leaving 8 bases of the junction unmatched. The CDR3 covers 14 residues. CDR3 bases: TGTGCCAGCACAACTACAGGGGGCAGTACTGAAGCTTTCTTT. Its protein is CASTTTGGSTEAFF.

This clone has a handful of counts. The CDR3 DNA reads as TGTGCCAGCAGTTTACAGCAATTTGAAGCTTTCTTT. It yields the protein CASSLQQFEAFF. The chain has TRBV2 and TRBJ1-1, with no clear D. CDR1 and CDR2 from the germline V gene are SNHLY and FYNNEI. V gave up 5 bases and J gave up 7 bases, with 11 bases separating them. This CDR3 has 12 amino acids.

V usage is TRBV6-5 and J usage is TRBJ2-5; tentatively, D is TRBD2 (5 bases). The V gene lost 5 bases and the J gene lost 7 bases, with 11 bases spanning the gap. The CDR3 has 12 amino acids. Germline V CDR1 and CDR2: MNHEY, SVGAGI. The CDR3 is CASSPIAGTQYF. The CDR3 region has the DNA TGTGCCAGCAGTCCCATTGCGGGGACCCAGTACTTC.

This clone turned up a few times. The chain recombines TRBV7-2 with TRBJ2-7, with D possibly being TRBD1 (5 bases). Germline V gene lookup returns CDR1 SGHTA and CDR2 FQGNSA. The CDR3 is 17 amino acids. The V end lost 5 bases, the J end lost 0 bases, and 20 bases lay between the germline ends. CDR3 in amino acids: CASSNPTATANSYEQYF. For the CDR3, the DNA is TGTGCCAGCAGCAACCCCACCGCGACAGCAAACTCCTACGAGCAGTACTTC.

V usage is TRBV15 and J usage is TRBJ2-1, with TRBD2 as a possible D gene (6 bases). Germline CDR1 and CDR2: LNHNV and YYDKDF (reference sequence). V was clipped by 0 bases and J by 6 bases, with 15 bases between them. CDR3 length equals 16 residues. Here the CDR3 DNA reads TGTGCCACCAGCAGAGATGCCGGCCTGGGGGGCAATGAGCAGTTCTTC. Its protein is CATSRDAGLGGNEQFF. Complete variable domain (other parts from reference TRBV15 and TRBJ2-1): DAMVIQNPRYQVTQFGKPVTLSCSQTLNHNVMYWYQQKSSQAPKLLFHYYDKDFNNEADTPDNFQSRRPNTSFCFLDIRSPGLGDTAMYLCATSRDAGLGGNEQFFGPGTRLTVL.

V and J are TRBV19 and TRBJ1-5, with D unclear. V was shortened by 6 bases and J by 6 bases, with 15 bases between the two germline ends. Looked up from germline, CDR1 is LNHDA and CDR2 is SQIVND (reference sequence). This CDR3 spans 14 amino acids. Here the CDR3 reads CASRDERWSQPQHF. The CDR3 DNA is TGTGCCAGTAGAGATGAAAGATGGAGTCAGCCCCAGCATTTT.

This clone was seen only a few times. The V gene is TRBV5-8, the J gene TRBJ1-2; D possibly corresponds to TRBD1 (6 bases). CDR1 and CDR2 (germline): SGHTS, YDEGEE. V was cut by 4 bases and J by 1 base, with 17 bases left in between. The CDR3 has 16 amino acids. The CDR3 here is CASSPDGQRNNYGYTF. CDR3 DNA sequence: TGTGCCAGCAGCCCAGACGGACAGAGGAATAACTATGGCTACACCTTC.

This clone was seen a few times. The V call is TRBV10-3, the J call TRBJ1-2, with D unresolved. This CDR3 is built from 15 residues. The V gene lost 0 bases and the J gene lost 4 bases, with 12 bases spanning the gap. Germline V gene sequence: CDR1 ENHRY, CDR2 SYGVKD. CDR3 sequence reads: CAISESLGSSYGYTF. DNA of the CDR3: TGTGCCATCAGTGAGTCTTTGGGGAGTAGCTATGGCTACACCTTC.

CDR3 sequence reads: CASSPGSWTQYF. As DNA, the CDR3 is TGTGCCAGCTCACCAGGGAGCTGGACCCAGTACTTC. The chain combines TRBV18 with TRBJ2-5; a weak D match, TRBD2 (5 bases). Germline assignment: CDR1 KGHSH and CDR2 LQKENI. V lost 2 bases and J 7 bases, leaving 8 bases between the germline ends. The CDR3 extends over 12 amino acids.